The clone carrying this TCR beta chain appeared a single time. Its antigen is not identified. Germline CDR1 and CDR2: SGHRS and YFSETQ. After removal of 3 bases from V and 5 bases from J, the junction contained 4 bases not matched to a gene. The CDR3 length is 14 residues. This sample is drawn from a study of Graves' ophthalmopathy and Graves' hyperthyroidism. The study's findings and limits: Blood repertoires reportedly contained most expanded thyroid clonotypes above 0.001 frequency.

TCR beta CDR3 regions were amplified from RNA transcripts. Amplification began with first-round RT-PCR using HTBI primers, then second-round multiplex PCR was performed. TCRdb ran MiXCR on the multiplex PCR reads and lists one entry per CDR3 protein. The table shows about 660,000 distinct CDR3 sequences, with roughly two fifths occurring only once. The origin of this receptor is an adult man with Graves' ophthalmopathy. The specimen was peripheral blood. V is TRBV5-1 and J is TRBJ2-3; TRBD2 aligns across 9 bases. CDR3 nucleotides: TGCGCCAGCAGCTGGGGACTAGCAGGAGATACGCAGTATTTT. It encodes CASSWGLAGDTQYF. Full variable domain (missing parts from reference TRBV5-1 and TRBJ2-3): KAGVTQTPRYLIKTRGQQVTLSCSPISGHRSVSWYQQTPGQGLQFLFEYFSETQRNKGNFPGRFSGRQFSNSRSEMNVSTLELGDSALYLCASSWGLAGDTQYFGPGTRLTVL.